The rows below give T cell receptor beta chains drawn from one sample of a study of CD8 T cells in ankylosing spondylitis. TCRdb fed the 5' RACE reads into MiXCR, producing one record per CDR3 protein. The data hold hundreds of thousands of distinct CDR3 sequences, with approximately 26% observed a single time. Sequencing was carried out using blood, either unsorted or a sorted T cell fraction (not recorded which). The receptors were sampled from a male donor with ankylosing spondylitis. Each CDR3 is given with its conserved first and last residue. A D gene is named only where the DNA matches it firmly. Size tells how often a clone was seen (once, few, many) or the class of an expanded clone, and some rows leave it out.

d_gene: TRBD2
v_gene: TRBV7-2
j_gene: TRBJ2-2
abundance: -
CDR3aa: CASSLLAGGAGELFF
CDR3nt: TGTGCCAGCAGCTTACTAGCGGGAGGGGCCGGGGAGCTGTTTTTT

d_gene: TRBD1
v_gene: TRBV12-3/TRBV12-4
j_gene: TRBJ2-5
abundance: -
CDR3aa: CASSIQQGEPSETQYF
CDR3nt: TGTGCCAGCAGTATACAACAGGGGGAGCCTAGCGAGACCCAGTACTTC

d_gene: -
v_gene: TRBV11-2
j_gene: TRBJ2-2
abundance: -
CDR3aa: CASSGSWESTGELFF
CDR3nt: TGTGCCAGCAGCGGGTCATGGGAGTCCACCGGGGAGCTGTTTTTT

d_gene: -
v_gene: TRBV20-1
j_gene: TRBJ1-5
abundance: -
CDR3aa: CSAATGIGQPQHF
CDR3nt: TGCAGTGCTGCCACAGGGATAGGTCAGCCCCAGCATTTT

d_gene: TRBD1
v_gene: TRBV5-1
j_gene: TRBJ2-1
abundance: few
CDR3aa: CASNPGTAYNEQFF
CDR3nt: TGCGCCAGCAACCCCGGGACAGCATACAATGAGCAGTTCTTC

d_gene: -
v_gene: TRBV10-3
j_gene: TRBJ1-1
abundance: -
CDR3aa: CAISETADTEAFF
CDR3nt: TGTGCCATCAGTGAAACAGCGGACACTGAAGCTTTCTTT

d_gene: -
v_gene: TRBV5-1
j_gene: TRBJ1-2
abundance: -
CDR3aa: CASSLNRVPKHHGYTF
CDR3nt: TGCGCCAGCAGCTTGAACAGGGTCCCAAAGCACCATGGCTACACCTTC

d_gene: -
v_gene: TRBV9
j_gene: TRBJ2-7
abundance: -
CDR3aa: CASSESGGSYEQYF
CDR3nt: TGTGCCAGCAGCGAAAGCGGAGGGTCCTACGAGCAGTACTTC

d_gene: -
v_gene: TRBV30
j_gene: TRBJ1-2
abundance: -
CDR3aa: CAWSPLSGIYGYTF
CDR3nt: TGTGCCTGGAGTCCACTCTCAGGAATCTATGGCTACACCTTC

d_gene: -
v_gene: TRBV2
j_gene: TRBJ2-1
abundance: few
CDR3aa: CASTASANEQFF
CDR3nt: TGTGCCAGCACGGCTAGCGCGAATGAGCAGTTCTTC

d_gene: TRBD1
v_gene: TRBV28
j_gene: TRBJ1-1
abundance: many
CDR3aa: CASSFSYRGTEAFF
CDR3nt: TGTGCCAGCAGTTTCTCCTACAGGGGAACGGAAGCTTTCTTT

d_gene: TRBD1
v_gene: TRBV5-1
j_gene: TRBJ2-2
abundance: -
CDR3aa: CASRPQTGVFGELFF
CDR3nt: TGCGCCAGCCGACCCCAGACAGGGGTTTTTGGGGAGCTGTTTTTT

d_gene: -
v_gene: TRBV20-1
j_gene: TRBJ2-5
abundance: -
CDR3aa: CSAGRAPYQETQYF
CDR3nt: TGCAGTGCTGGTCGAGCACCGTACCAAGAGACCCAGTACTTC

d_gene: TRBD2
v_gene: TRBV20-1
j_gene: TRBJ2-3
abundance: few
CDR3aa: CSASGTRGSTDTQYF
CDR3nt: TGCAGTGCTTCCGGGACTAGGGGAAGCACAGATACGCAGTATTTT

d_gene: -
v_gene: TRBV20-1
j_gene: TRBJ2-1
abundance: few
CDR3aa: CSARAGNTYNEQFF
CDR3nt: TGCAGTGCTAGGGCCGGGAACACCTACAATGAGCAGTTCTTC

d_gene: -
v_gene: TRBV24-1
j_gene: TRBJ2-7
abundance: -
CDR3aa: CATSDSTGGRTYEQYF
CDR3nt: TGTGCCACCAGTGATTCGACCGGGGGCAGGACCTACGAGCAGTACTTC